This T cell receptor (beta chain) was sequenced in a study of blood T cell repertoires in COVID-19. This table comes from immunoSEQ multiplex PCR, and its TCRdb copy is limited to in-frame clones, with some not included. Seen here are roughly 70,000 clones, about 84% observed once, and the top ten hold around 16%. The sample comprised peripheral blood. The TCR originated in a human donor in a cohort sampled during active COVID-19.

CDR3 nucleotide sequence: TGCGCCAGCAACGGGAGGATCGGGGGGGGCACCTACGAGCAGTACTTC. It encodes CASNGRIGGGTYEQYF. The rearrangement joins TRBV10-2 to TRBJ2-7; 8 nucleotides match TRBD2. V dropped 7 bases and J dropped 2; count of bases not matched to a gene: 13. Germline loops: CDR1 WSHSY, CDR2 SAAADI. The CDR3 totals 16 residues.